These 27 T cell receptor beta chains originate from one sample sequenced in a study of T cell responses to AZD1222 COVID-19 vaccine. Generated by immunoSEQ multiplex PCR, the TCRdb table keeps only in-frame clones and is missing some. The sample shows roughly 97,000 clones, approximately 89% of them seen only once. The sample here was peripheral blood, taken on day 0 of AZD1222 vaccination. These receptors were obtained from an adult in good health.

The chain has TRBV4-1 and TRBJ2-2; tentative D call: TRBD1 (6 bases). The germline gives CDR1 MGHRA, CDR2 YSYEKL. The CDR3 loop spans 16 amino acids. V lost 1 base and J lost 1, with 10 bases in between. CDR3 sequence reads: CASSQVVDRNTGELFF. The CDR3 DNA sequence: TGCGCCAGCAGCCAAGTGGTGGACAGGAACACCGGGGAGCTGTTTTTT.

This clone counts as medium-sized. The chain uses TRBV4-2 and TRBJ1-1; weak D call: TRBD1 (6 bases). V shed 4 bases and J shed 3 bases, with 12 bases lying between them. This CDR3 is 14 amino acids long. The germline V gene has CDR1 LGHNA and CDR2 YNFKEQ. Here the CDR3 reads CASSRNTGHTEAFF. The DNA for the CDR3 is TGTGCCAGCAGCCGGAATACAGGGCACACTGAAGCTTTCTTT.

The gene calls are TRBV6-5 and TRBJ1-1; D is uncertain. CDR3 length: 13 amino acids. Germline V gene sequence: CDR1 MNHEY, CDR2 SVGAGI. V was trimmed by 5 bases and J by 0 bases, leaving 7 bases between them. Here the CDR3 reads CASSRTVNTEAFF. The DNA of the CDR3 is TGTGCCAGCAGTAGGACGGTGAACACTGAAGCTTTCTTT.

This clone has a single count. The chain employs TRBV6-1 and TRBJ2-1; 13 nucleotides match TRBD2. CDR3 size: 16 residues. Unmatched junction bases numbered 2, after V lost 1 base and J lost 5 bases. Germline CDR1 MNHNS, CDR2 SASEGT. The CDR3, as DNA: TGTGCCAGCAGTGAAGGGGGACTAGCGGGGAACAATGAGCAGTTCTTC. Protein sequence: CASSEGGLAGNNEQFF.

V and J are TRBV30 and TRBJ1-1, with D perhaps TRBD1 (6 bases). The CDR3 extends over 14 amino acids. Trimming took 2 bases from V and 2 from J, leaving 12 bases between them. Germline V lookup: CDR1 GTSNPN, CDR2 SVGIG (reference sequence). Written as DNA, the CDR3 is TGTGCCTGGAGTCCCTGGACAGATAACACTGAAGCTTTCTTT. Translated: CAWSPWTDNTEAFF.

In its sample, this clone was seen a few times. The V and J genes are TRBV5-6 and TRBJ2-3; D may correspond to TRBD1 or TRBD2 (6 bases each). Germline V gene sequence: CDR1 SGHDT, CDR2 YYEEEE. Trimming cost V 1 base and J 1 base, with 16 bases left between them. The CDR3 is 17 amino acids. DNA of the CDR3: TGTGCCAGCAGCTTGCCCCAGTGGGGGGCGCGCACAGATACGCAGTATTTT. Translating gives CASSLPQWGARTDTQYF.

V gene TRBV6-5 combines with J gene TRBJ2-2; 7 positions agree with TRBD2. V dropped 5 bases and J dropped 5; count of bases not matched to a gene: 8. Germline V gene lookup returns CDR1 MNHEY and CDR2 SVGAGI. The CDR3 runs to 15 residues. As DNA, the CDR3 is TGTGCCAGCAGTAAGAGCGGGGCCCGAACCGGGGAGCTGTTTTTT. Translated, it gives CASSKSGARTGELFF.

The chain uses TRBV10-2 and TRBJ1-3, with 7 bases matching TRBD1. Germline lookup yields CDR1 WSHSY and CDR2 SAAADI. The CDR3 is 15 residues long. The V and J ends lost 2 bases and 3 bases, in that order; junction bases with no gene match: 4. CDR3 bases: TGCGCCAGCAGTGAGAGTAGGGGGCTTGGAAACACCATATATTTT. It translates to CASSESRGLGNTIYF.

V and J are TRBV5-1 and TRBJ1-2; D remains unclear. Germline V gene data show CDR1 as SGHRS and CDR2 as YFSETQ. V dropped 8 bases and J dropped 1 base, with 9 bases sitting between them. The CDR3 length is 12 residues. This chain's CDR3 is CASRTDNYGYTF. The DNA of the CDR3 is TGCGCCAGTCGGACGGATAACTATGGCTACACCTTC.

The chain couples TRBV10-3 to TRBJ1-4; D unresolved. The CDR3 has 16 amino acids. CDR1 is ENHRY, CDR2 SYGVKD, per germline. V lost 0 bases, J lost 1 base, and 9 bases lay in between. CDR3 sequence reads: CAISESVPRTNEKLFF. CDR3 bases: TGTGCCATCAGTGAGTCGGTCCCGAGAACTAATGAAAAACTGTTTTTT.

In DNA form, the CDR3 reads TGTGCCTGGACAGGGTCTTATAATCAGCCCCAGCATTTT. It specifies CAWTGSYNQPQHF. The chain recombines TRBV30 with TRBJ1-5; TRBD1 might be the D (5 bases). The V end lost 4 bases, the J end lost 4 bases, and 11 bases lay between the germline ends. Germline lookup yields CDR1 GTSNPN and CDR2 SVGIG (reference sequence). The CDR3 consists of 13 residues.

The chain uses TRBV10-1 and TRBJ2-2; 13 nucleotides line up with TRBD2. The germline V gene encodes CDR1 WNHNN and CDR2 SYGVQD (reference sequence). V was pared by 0 bases and J by 3 bases, with 16 bases of the junction left unmatched. The CDR3 runs 22 residues. The CDR3 loop is CASSESRRPVLAGGPYTGELFF. As DNA, the CDR3 is TGCGCCAGCAGTGAGTCGCGGCGCCCCGTACTAGCGGGGGGGCCTTACACCGGGGAGCTGTTTTTT.

The chain combines TRBV4-2 with TRBJ2-2; tentative D call: TRBD2 (7 bases). This CDR3 comprises 13 residues. Germline V gene sequence: CDR1 LGHNA, CDR2 YNFKEQ. Trimming left V 6 bases short and J 6 bases short, with 11 bases between. CDR3: CASRVGGPGELFF. The CDR3 DNA follows: TGTGCCAGCAGAGTGGGGGGGCCCGGGGAGCTGTTTTTT.

This sequence joins TRBV6-2 or TRBV6-3 and TRBJ1-2; D remains ambiguous. The CDR3 is 15 amino acids. Per germline, CDR1 MNHEY and CDR2 SVGEGT. V lost 2 bases to trimming and J lost 0 bases, with 10 bases between them. CDR3 residues: CASSYNKNTNYGYTF. In DNA, the CDR3 is TGTGCCAGCAGTTACAACAAAAATACTAACTATGGCTACACCTTC.

This chain links TRBV11-2 with TRBJ2-7, with TRBD1 matching 12 bases. The germline gives CDR1 SGHAT, CDR2 FQNNGV. The trim removed 3 bases at V and 6 bases at J, leaving 6 bases unmatched. CDR3 size: 15 residues. The CDR3 sequence: CASSFGGTGGGEQYF. In DNA, the CDR3 is TGTGCCAGCAGCTTCGGGGGGACAGGGGGCGGCGAGCAGTACTTC.

This clone has a single count. The genes are TRBV19 and TRBJ1-1, with D unclear. V was shortened by 7 bases and J by 0 bases, with 9 bases between the two germline ends. In germline, CDR1 is LNHDA, CDR2 SQIVND (reference sequence). The CDR3 is 13 amino acids. CDR3 bases: TGTGCCAGTAAGATAACGGTGAACACTGAAGCTTTCTTT. As protein: CASKITVNTEAFF.

This clone was seen more than once but under ten times. The CDR3 protein is CASSGIFTDTQYF. The CDR3 bases are TGTGCCAGCAGTGGCATATTCACAGATACGCAGTATTTT. V gene TRBV27 combines with J gene TRBJ2-3; D is unclear. V lost 5 bases, J lost 2 bases, and 8 bases lay in between. CDR1 is MNHEY, CDR2 SMNVEV, per germline (reference sequence). This CDR3 is 13 amino acids long.

The V gene is TRBV5-3, the J gene TRBJ1-1; D is possibly TRBD1 (6 bases). TRBV5-3 falls under the ORF class, with uncertain function. The CDR3 extends over 13 amino acids. The V end lost 0 bases, the J end lost 6 bases, and 9 bases lay between the germline ends. In nucleotides, the CDR3 is TGTGCCAGAAGCTTGGTCGGGGGCTCTGAAGCTTTCTTT. Its protein product is CARSLVGGSEAFF.

This clone showed up just once. This rearrangement joins TRBV15 to TRBJ1-2; possible D gene TRBD1, 5 bases. Germline-derived CDR1 and CDR2 are LNHNV and YYDKDF (reference sequence). CDR3 length: 18 residues. Trimming took off 0 bases at V and 7 bases at J, with 24 bases between the two ends. Here the CDR3 DNA reads TGTGCCACCAGCAGAGATAGAGACAGAGTATCCTCTCTGGTTGGCTACACCTTC. Its protein product is CATSRDRDRVSSLVGYTF.

The chain couples TRBV7-2 to TRBJ1-6; TRBD1 agrees at 7 bases. There are 16 residues in the CDR3. The V segment lost 2 bases and the J segment 5 bases; nucleotides outside the gene matches: 6. CDR1 is SGHTA, CDR2 FQGNSA, per germline. The chain's CDR3 is CASSLQGGQNNSPLHF. In DNA, the CDR3 is TGTGCCAGCAGCTTACAGGGGGGGCAGAATAATTCACCCCTCCACTTT.

The chain employs TRBV10-1 and TRBJ2-1, with TRBD1 matching over 9 bases. The CDR3 extends over 17 amino acids. With 2 bases clipped from V and 4 bases from J, the junction kept 9 bases outside the gene matches. The V gene's germline CDR1 is WNHNN and CDR2 SYGVQD (reference sequence). The CDR3 reads CASSEDRGIKAYNEQFF. The CDR3 DNA sequence: TGCGCCAGCAGTGAGGACAGGGGGATTAAGGCGTACAATGAGCAGTTCTTC.

The chain employs TRBV6-2 or TRBV6-3 and TRBJ2-6, with a possible D match to TRBD2 (5 bases). Trimming removed 6 bases from V and 3 bases from J, with 9 bases in between. The CDR3 runs to 14 residues. Germline V gives CDR1 MNHEY, CDR2 SVGEGT. The CDR3 DNA reads as TGTGCCAGCAGCCGGGGTGGTGGGGCCAACGTCCTGACTTTC. This gives the protein CASSRGGGANVLTF.

In DNA form, the CDR3 reads TGTGCCAGCAGTCCCCTTGCCCTTCCAGGTGAAGCTTTCTTT. Translated: CASSPLALPGEAFF. This sequence joins TRBV6-6 and TRBJ1-1; the D is unclear. The V gene's germline CDR1 is MNHNY and CDR2 SVGAGI (reference sequence). V was pared by 5 bases and J by 7 bases, with 17 bases between. The CDR3 covers 14 residues.

The chain carries TRBV19 and TRBJ1-2; maybe TRBD1 (5 bases). The length of the CDR3 is 14 residues. The ends were cut back, 2 bases at V and 4 bases at J, with 11 bases in the middle. The germline V gene has CDR1 LNHDA and CDR2 SQIVND (reference sequence). CDR3 sequence: CASSINRLSYGYTF. In nucleotides, the CDR3 is TGTGCCAGTAGTATAAACAGGCTTAGCTATGGCTACACCTTC.

In regard to this clone: The missing conserved phenylalanine or tryptophan at the end of this CDR3 makes a read error likely. The V and J genes are TRBV9 and TRBJ1-6; no firm D call. Germline values: CDR1 SGDLS, CDR2 YYNGEE. The CDR3 covers 13 residues. Trimming shortened V by 2 bases and J by 10 bases, and 10 bases separated the two germline ends. This chain's CDR3 is CASSVAPSSPLHL. The CDR3 region has the DNA TGTGCCAGCAGCGTTGCCCCATCGTCACCCCTCCACCTT.

This chain uses TRBV19 with TRBJ2-7; 9 nucleotides align to TRBD2. This CDR3 is 14 amino acids long. Germline CDR1 reads LNHDA; CDR2 reads SQIVND (reference sequence). The V and J ends lost 6 bases and 5 bases, in that order; junction bases with no gene match: 8. The CDR3 DNA reads TGTGCCAGTAGCAATCCGGGACTAGCTCACGAGCAGTACTTC. Protein sequence: CASSNPGLAHEQYF.

The chain joins TRBV7-9 to TRBJ1-1, with 7 nucleotides matching TRBD1. The V and J ends lost 5 bases and 4 bases, in that order; junction bases with no gene match: 10. Germline V CDR1 and CDR2: SEHNR, FQNEAQ (reference sequence). This CDR3 region has 15 residues. The CDR3 sequence is CASSVRQGGGTEAFF. CDR3 DNA: TGTGCCAGCAGCGTAAGACAGGGAGGAGGCACTGAAGCTTTCTTT.